The 20 T cell receptor beta chains in this list originate from one sample, sequenced in a study of post-analysis software for immune sequencing data. General observations from the study: In patients, 4 to 6 TRBV segments were more frequent than in controls, with TRBV5-6, TRBV5-1 and TRBV20-1 among them.

Sequencing libraries made from TCR beta cDNA carried unique molecular identifiers. TCRdb used MiXCR to reprocess the PCR reads, holding one entry per CDR3 protein. The table records hundreds of thousands of distinct CDR3 sequences, under 55% of them present only once. The antigens of these receptors remain unknown. The sequenced sample was blood. These receptors all come from a girl aged 10 to 17 with multiple sclerosis.

For this clonotype: Compared with germline, one end of the junction differs, possibly owing to a read error. V usage is TRBV18 and J usage is TRBJ2-1, with D hard to call. The V gene's germline CDR1 is KGHSH and CDR2 LQKENI. This CDR3 spans 15 amino acids. This chain's CDR3 is CASSPTKSSYNEQFF. The CDR3 bases are TGTGCCAGCTCACCCACGAAGAGCTCCTATAATGAGCAGTTCTTC. Full variable domain (missing parts from reference TRBV18 and TRBJ2-1): NAGVMQNPRHLVRRRGQEARLRCSPMKGHSHVYWYRQLPEEGLKFMVYLQKENIIDESGMPKERFSAEFPKEGPSILRIQQVVRGDSAAYFCASSPTKSSYNEQFFGPGTRLTVL.

This clonotype occurred a few times. The chain uses TRBV7-2 and TRBJ1-2; D perhaps matches TRBD1 (5 bases). Germline V gene sequence: CDR1 SGHTA, CDR2 FQGNSA. The V end lost 5 bases, the J end lost 2 bases, and 12 bases lay between the germline ends. The CDR3 extends over 14 amino acids. The CDR3, as DNA: TGTGCCAGCAGCCCTACAGGTCTCAACTATGGCTACACCTTC. Residues: CASSPTGLNYGYTF.

This clonotype was picked up one time. This sequence joins TRBV6-1 and TRBJ1-1, with 7 bases lining up with TRBD1. CDR3 length: 14 residues. Germline loops: CDR1 MNHNS, CDR2 SASEGT. The J segment lost 2 bases and the V segment lost 5 bases, leaving 5 bases of the junction unmatched. As DNA, the CDR3 is TGTGCCAGCAGTAGACAGGGAGAAAACACTGAAGCTTTCTTT. Its translation is CASSRQGENTEAFF.

The rearrangement links TRBV7-8 to TRBJ2-1; TRBD1 is a possible D gene (5 bases). The CDR3 sequence is 13 residues long. Trimming pared 1 base from V and 7 bases from J, leaving 8 bases between. Germline V gives CDR1 SGHVS, CDR2 FQNEAQ. CDR3 region: CASSLEQGNEQFF. The CDR3 DNA sequence: TGTGCCAGCAGCTTAGAGCAGGGTAATGAGCAGTTCTTC.

This clonotype has a single count. The V and J genes are TRBV12-3 or TRBV12-4 and TRBJ2-7; the match to TRBD2 covers 7 bases. With V trimmed by 3 bases and J by 2 bases, 7 bases remained unmatched. The CDR3 extends over 15 amino acids. CDR3 loop: CASSLKRAGPYEQYF. The CDR3 DNA reads as TGTGCCAGCAGTTTGAAGCGAGCGGGGCCCTACGAGCAGTACTTC.

The rearrangement uses TRBV29-1 and TRBJ2-5; D may be TRBD1 (5 bases). Near its end, the DNA agrees better with TRBJ2-7, so the J call may be wrong. CDR3 length equals 14 residues. From germline, CDR1 is SQVTM and CDR2 ANQGSEA. The CDR3 sequence is CSVERPGRVGEQYF. Here the CDR3 DNA reads TGCAGCGTCGAGAGGCCGGGCAGGGTGGGCGAGCAGTACTTC.

Only a few counts were recorded for this clonotype. The J gene is TRBJ2-7, the V gene TRBV5-1; D ambiguous. V was cut by 0 bases and J by 3 bases, with 10 bases left in between. The CDR3 runs 14 residues. Germline CDR1 is SGHRS and CDR2 is YFSETQ. CDR3 region: CASSLAGKNYEQYF. DNA for the CDR3: TGCGCCAGCAGCTTGGCCGGCAAGAACTACGAGCAGTACTTC.

This rearrangement joins TRBV3-1 to TRBJ2-1; D unclear. The CDR3 is 13 residues long. The V gene lost 4 bases and the J gene lost 8 bases, with 12 bases spanning the gap. The germline V gene has CDR1 LGHDT and CDR2 YNNKEL (reference sequence). The CDR3 loop reads CASSLRGSDEQFF. In DNA form, the CDR3 reads TGTGCCAGCAGCCTACGAGGCTCGGATGAGCAGTTCTTC.

This clonotype was recorded a few times. The chain is built from TRBV5-1 and TRBJ2-1; 8 bases match TRBD1. The V and J ends lost 2 bases and 7 bases, in that order; junction bases with no gene match: 2. Germline V gives CDR1 SGHRS, CDR2 YFSETQ. CDR3 length: 13 residues. CDR3 sequence: CASSLQGENEQFF. In nucleotides, the CDR3 is TGCGCCAGCAGCTTACAGGGGGAGAATGAGCAGTTCTTC.

The CDR3 reads CASSLALLAGQDTQYF. The CDR3 nucleotides are TGTGCCAGCAGCTTAGCGTTACTAGCGGGACAAGATACGCAGTATTTT. This sequence joins TRBV7-2 and TRBJ2-3, with 10 positions matching TRBD2. The V gene end was trimmed by 0 bases and the J gene end by 5 bases; junction bases not matched to a gene: 5. Germline CDR1 reads SGHTA; CDR2 reads FQGNSA. CDR3 length: 16 residues.

The rearrangement joins TRBV10-3 to TRBJ1-1, with D perhaps matching TRBD1 (6 bases). The CDR3 loop spans 15 amino acids. Germline V gene sequence: CDR1 ENHRY, CDR2 SYGVKD. V lost 6 bases, J lost 3 bases, and 17 bases lay in between. This CDR3 is CAIRSLTGRDTEAFF. Here the CDR3 DNA reads TGTGCCATCAGATCCTTGACAGGTAGGGACACTGAAGCTTTCTTT.

This clonotype came up a few times. The chain employs TRBV20-1 and TRBJ1-2; D call uncertain. This CDR3 is built from 13 residues. Germline CDR1 reads DFQATT; CDR2 reads SNEGSKA (reference sequence). V lost 3 bases, J lost 3 bases, and 11 bases lay in between. The CDR3 region is CSASSRTHYGYTF. CDR3 coding DNA: TGCAGTGCTAGTTCCAGGACCCACTATGGCTACACCTTC.

The V call is TRBV7-2, the J call TRBJ1-2; D is possibly TRBD1 (5 bases). Germline loops: CDR1 SGHTA, CDR2 FQGNSA. The ends were cut back, 1 base at V and 8 bases at J, with 11 bases in the middle. The CDR3 contains 13 residues. The CDR3 DNA reads as TGTGCCAGCAGCTTAGACGGGCGGGGCGGCTACACCTTC. This sequence encodes CASSLDGRGGYTF.

The J gene is TRBJ2-7, the V gene TRBV7-8; 12 bases map to TRBD2. The DNA end is a closer match to TRBJ2-5, so the J assignment may be wrong. From germline, CDR1 is SGHVS and CDR2 FQNEAQ. The CDR3 runs to 16 residues. The CDR3 sequence: CASSLRSSGREETQYF. The CDR3, as DNA: TGTGCCAGCAGCTTACGCTCTAGCGGGAGGGAAGAGACCCAGTACTTC.

The chain employs TRBV30 and TRBJ1-2, with no clear D. V gave up 2 bases and J gave up 8 bases, with 15 bases separating them. This CDR3 has 13 amino acids. Germline values: CDR1 GTSNPN, CDR2 SVGIG (reference sequence). The CDR3 is CAWSPDTTYGYTF. The CDR3 coding sequence is TGTGCCTGGAGTCCCGACACCACATACGGCTACACCTTC.

This chain links TRBV28 with TRBJ2-6, with 7 positions matching TRBD1. The CDR3 covers 16 residues. With V trimmed by 6 bases and J by 1 base, 6 bases remained unmatched. The germline CDR1 and CDR2 sequences are MDHEN and SYDVKM. CDR3 in amino acids: CASSHSTGSGANVLTF. The CDR3 DNA sequence: TGTGCCAGCAGCCACTCGACAGGGTCTGGGGCCAACGTCCTGACTTTC.

A few counts support this clonotype. V and J are TRBV5-1 and TRBJ2-1; the D is unclear. With the DNA end fitting TRBJ2-7 better, the J assignment may be wrong. Germline-derived CDR1 and CDR2 are SGHRS and YFSETQ. This CDR3 spans 16 amino acids. CDR3 sequence reads: CASSLAAGLSYNEQYF. In nucleotides, the CDR3 is TGCGCCAGCAGCTTGGCCGCCGGGCTCTCCTACAATGAGCAGTACTTC.

The chain joins TRBV4-2 to TRBJ2-7, with TRBD1 as a possible D gene (6 bases). The CDR3 consists of 15 residues. CDR1 is LGHNA and CDR2 is YNFKEQ in the germline V gene. The V and J ends lost 4 bases and 3 bases respectively, with 16 bases between them. CDR3 DNA: TGTGCCAGCAGCCGTAGGGAGACAGGAGACTACGAGCAGTACTTC. It codes for CASSRRETGDYEQYF.

The rearrangement joins TRBV5-1 to TRBJ2-1; the D call may be TRBD1 or TRBD2 (5 bases each). This CDR3 is built from 13 residues. The V gene's germline CDR1 is SGHRS and CDR2 YFSETQ. The V end lost 4 bases, the J end lost 6 bases, and 11 bases lay between the germline ends. The CDR3 coding sequence is TGCGCCAGCAGCCACCGGGACGGCAATGAGCAGTTCTTC. It translates to CASSHRDGNEQFF.

The chain joins TRBV5-1 to TRBJ2-1; the match to TRBD2 covers 7 bases. CDR3 length: 15 residues. Losses at the gene ends were 6 bases for V and 1 base for J; bases not matched to a gene: 7. The germline CDR1 and CDR2 sequences are SGHRS and YFSETQ. Here the CDR3 DNA reads TGCGCCAGCATCCTAGCGGACACTTCCTACAATGAGCAGTTCTTC. It codes for CASILADTSYNEQFF.